The 28 T cell receptor beta chains below were found in one sample sequenced in a study of blood T cell repertoires in COVID-19. Method: immunoSEQ multiplex PCR; TCRdb's copy keeps in-frame clones and lacks some. The sample records 490,000 or so clones, less than 90% being singletons. The source material was PBMCs or T cells enriched from blood (not recorded which). These receptors came from a woman aged 55 to 70 who had recovered from COVID-19.

The rearrangement uses TRBV2 and TRBJ2-5; D is ambiguous. Germline-derived CDR1 and CDR2 are SNHLY and FYNNEI. The CDR3 loop spans 15 amino acids. The V end was cut by 2 bases, the J end by 2 bases, with 12 bases between. CDR3 in amino acids: CASSESVRLQETQYF. For the CDR3, the DNA is TGTGCCAGCAGTGAAAGTGTCAGGCTACAAGAGACCCAGTACTTC.

The chain carries TRBV5-5 and TRBJ2-2, with TRBD1 identical over 8 bases. Trimming removed 4 bases from V and 1 base from J; junction bases left unmatched: 3. The germline V gene has CDR1 SGHKS and CDR2 YYEKEE (reference sequence). The CDR3 spans 15 residues. The CDR3 bases are TGTGCCAGCAGCCGGACAGGGCTGAACACCGGGGAGCTGTTTTTT. This gives the protein CASSRTGLNTGELFF. Variable domain in full (rest from reference TRBV5-5 and TRBJ2-2): DAGVTQSPTHLIKTRGQQVTLRCSPISGHKSVSWYQQVLGQGPQFIFQYYEKEERGRGNFPDRFSARQFPNYSSELNVNALLLGDSALYLCASSRTGLNTGELFFGEGSRLTVL.

The chain has TRBV5-1 and TRBJ1-3; no firm D call. Germline V CDR1 and CDR2: SGHRS, YFSETQ. The CDR3 spans 16 residues. V dropped 0 bases and J dropped 0 bases, with 10 bases sitting between them. The CDR3 region has the DNA TGCGCCAGCAGCTTGGAGGGAGCATTCTCTGGAAACACCATATATTTT. Protein product: CASSLEGAFSGNTIYF.

The chain links TRBV7-6 to TRBJ1-3; 8 positions match TRBD1. After removal of 4 bases from V and 3 bases from J, the junction contained 14 bases not matched to a gene. Germline CDR1 is SGHVS and CDR2 is FNYEAQ. The CDR3 has 18 amino acids. The CDR3 protein is CASSSLPSTTGVGNTIYF. The CDR3 DNA reads as TGTGCCAGCAGCTCACTTCCTTCAACGACAGGGGTTGGAAACACCATATATTTT. Supplemented by reference TRBV7-6 and TRBJ1-3, the full variable domain reads GAGVSQSPRYKVTKRGQDVALRCDPISGHVSLYWYRQALGQGPEFLTYFNYEAQQDKSGLPNDRFSAERPEGSISTLTIQRTEQRDSAMYRCASSSLPSTTGVGNTIYFGEGSWLTVV.

V gene TRBV6-5 combines with J gene TRBJ2-1; TRBD2 is a possible D gene (5 bases). Trimming removed 4 bases at V and 6 bases at J, with 13 bases between. The CDR3 extends over 14 amino acids. Germline V gene lookup returns CDR1 MNHEY and CDR2 SVGAGI. The CDR3 region has the DNA TGTGCCAGCAGTTGGACTCCTACGGGCAATGAGCAGTTCTTC. It encodes CASSWTPTGNEQFF.

The V gene is TRBV13, the J gene TRBJ1-4; perhaps TRBD1 as D (6 bases). V lost 6 bases and J lost 7, with 18 bases in between. Germline V lookup: CDR1 PRHDT, CDR2 FYEKMQ (reference sequence). This CDR3 has 15 amino acids. The CDR3 spells CASSSWEGGSEKLFF. Here the CDR3 DNA reads TGTGCCAGCAGTTCATGGGAGGGGGGCAGTGAAAAACTGTTTTTT.

The V gene is TRBV18, the J gene TRBJ2-5; D not certain. Germline assignment: CDR1 KGHSH and CDR2 LQKENI. CDR3 length: 14 residues. V was cut by 2 bases and J by 4 bases, with 11 bases left in between. The CDR3 bases are TGTGCCAGCTCACCATCGGGTATGGGAGAGACCCAGTACTTC. Protein sequence: CASSPSGMGETQYF.

This chain uses TRBV3-1 (or the pseudogene TRBV3-2) with TRBJ2-5, with D perhaps TRBD1 (5 bases). Per the germline V gene, CDR1 is LGHDT and CDR2 is YNNKEL (reference sequence). V gave up 3 bases and J gave up 9 bases, with 11 bases separating them. The CDR3 is 12 amino acids. The CDR3 bases are TGTGCCAGCAGCCACCTCAGGGTGGCCCAGTACTTC. Its translation is CASSHLRVAQYF.

CDR3 in DNA: TGTGCCAGCAGCTTAGAGCAAAATGGCTACACCTTC. This encodes CASSLEQNGYTF. This chain uses TRBV7-9 with TRBJ1-2; D remains ambiguous. The CDR3 runs to 12 residues. Trimming removed 1 base at V and 6 bases at J, with 6 bases between. Germline CDR1 is SEHNR and CDR2 is FQNEAQ (reference sequence).

By share, this clone counts as medium-sized. This chain joins TRBV4-1 and TRBJ2-7, with 9 bases that match TRBD1. V gave up 2 bases and J gave up 5 bases; unmatched junction bases: 4. CDR3 length: 14 amino acids. Germline V gene data show CDR1 as MGHRA and CDR2 as YSYEKL. As DNA, the CDR3 is TGCGCCAGCAGCCAATGGGACAGGGAGGACGAGCAGTACTTC. It specifies CASSQWDREDEQYF.

The chain couples TRBV6-5 to TRBJ1-5; 9 bases agree with TRBD1. The CDR3 runs 15 residues. CDR1 MNHEY and CDR2 SVGAGI come from the germline V gene. The V segment lost 4 bases and the J segment 6 bases; nucleotides outside the gene matches: 7. The CDR3 is CASSWNRGPGQPQHF. For the CDR3, the DNA is TGTGCCAGCAGTTGGAACAGGGGGCCCGGTCAGCCCCAGCATTTT.

This clone occurred a few times. The V gene is TRBV9, the J gene TRBJ2-6; TRBD1 matches 7 bases. The germline CDR1 and CDR2 sequences are SGDLS and YYNGEE. Trimming took 1 base from V and 6 from J; bases not matched to a gene: 4. The CDR3 has 15 residues. The CDR3 region has the DNA TGTGCCAGCAGCGTAAGGACAGGTCAGGCCAACGTCCTGACTTTC. Its translation: CASSVRTGQANVLTF. Variable domain in full (rest from reference TRBV9 and TRBJ2-6): DSGVTQTPKHLITATGQRVTLRCSPRSGDLSVYWYQQSLDQGLQFLIQYYNGEERAKGNILERFSAQQFPDLHSELNLSSLELGDSALYFCASSVRTGQANVLTFGAGSRLTVL.

This chain links TRBV12-3 or TRBV12-4 with TRBJ1-5, with no clear D. The CDR3 length is 13 residues. V was shortened by 10 bases and J by 0 bases, with 10 bases between the two germline ends. The CDR3 here is CATPGSSNQPQHF. The CDR3 DNA is TGTGCCACCCCGGGGAGTAGCAATCAGCCCCAGCATTTT.

This clone was seen more than once but under ten times. The rearrangement uses TRBV29-1 and TRBJ1-4; 8 bases fit TRBD1. Trimming cost V 0 bases and J 8 bases; bases outside gene matches: 2. Germline-derived CDR1 and CDR2 are SQVTM and ANQGSEA. The CDR3 has 13 residues. As DNA, the CDR3 is TGCAGCGTTGAAGAGAGGACAGGGGAAAAACTGTTTTTT. Amino acids: CSVEERTGEKLFF.

The genes are TRBV10-2 and TRBJ2-2, with a weak D call TRBD1 (5 bases). The CDR3 is 15 residues long. V was cut by 3 bases and J by 6 bases, with 14 bases left in between. CDR1 is WSHSY and CDR2 is SAAADI in the germline V gene. The CDR3 sequence: CASSESGRAAGELFF. The CDR3 nucleotides are TGCGCCAGCAGTGAATCCGGCAGGGCGGCCGGGGAGCTGTTTTTT.

The genes are TRBV10-1 and TRBJ1-3; the D is unclear. Per germline, CDR1 WNHNN and CDR2 SYGVQD (reference sequence). This CDR3 region has 14 residues. V was cut by 3 bases and J by 2 bases, with 8 bases left in between. The CDR3 is CASSDAKTGNTIYF. Here the CDR3 DNA reads TGCGCCAGCAGTGATGCGAAAACTGGAAACACCATATATTTT.

The chain couples TRBV27 to TRBJ2-7, with 12 positions matching TRBD1. CDR3 size: 16 residues. The V and J ends lost 6 bases and 7 bases, in that order; junction bases with no gene match: 13. Per germline, CDR1 MNHEY and CDR2 SMNVEV (reference sequence). The CDR3 sequence: CASSIIPGQGANEQYF. CDR3 DNA sequence: TGTGCCAGCAGCATTATTCCGGGACAGGGGGCGAATGAGCAGTACTTC.

V usage is TRBV10-3 and J usage is TRBJ1-2; D not resolved. Trimming left V 6 bases short and J 5 bases short, with 10 bases between. The length of the CDR3 is 12 residues. In germline, CDR1 is ENHRY, CDR2 SYGVKD. CDR3 region: CAIRLGGYGYTF. The DNA of the CDR3 is TGTGCCATCAGGCTAGGTGGTTATGGCTACACCTTC.

The chain joins TRBV4-1 to TRBJ2-2, with 15 bases fitting TRBD2. CDR3 length: 17 amino acids. CDR1 and CDR2 (germline): MGHRA, YSYEKL. J lost 6 bases, V lost 4 bases, and 6 bases had no gene match. The CDR3, as DNA: TGCGCCAGCAGCCCGGGACTAGCGGGGGGACGTCCCGGGGAGCTGTTTTTT. Its translation: CASSPGLAGGRPGELFF.

The V call is TRBV2, the J call TRBJ2-3; 7 nucleotides match TRBD2. The V segment lost 6 bases and the J segment 0 bases; nucleotides outside the gene matches: 6. Germline V lookup: CDR1 SNHLY, CDR2 FYNNEI. The CDR3 extends over 15 amino acids. The CDR3: CASRLSGTSTDTQYF. In DNA, the CDR3 is TGTGCCAGCAGGCTAAGCGGGACTAGCACAGATACGCAGTATTTT. The whole variable domain, remainder taken from reference TRBV2 and TRBJ2-3, is EPEVTQTPSHQVTQMGQEVILRCVPISNHLYFYWYRQILGQKVEFLVSFYNNEISEKSEIFDDQFSVERPDGSNFTLKIRSTKLEDSAMYFCASRLSGTSTDTQYFGPGTRLTVL.

This clone was recorded a few times. The chain recombines TRBV14 with TRBJ1-5; 8 bases are shared with TRBD1. The germline V gene encodes CDR1 SGHDN and CDR2 FVKESK. The V gene end was trimmed by 4 bases and the J gene end by 4 bases; junction bases not matched to a gene: 15. The CDR3 covers 18 residues. The CDR3 DNA is TGTGCCAGCAGCCCAGGGGGCCTACTTCCCAAAAGAAATCAGCCCCAGCATTTT. This encodes CASSPGGLLPKRNQPQHF.

The chain links TRBV18 to TRBJ1-3; 7 nucleotides match TRBD1. The germline V gene encodes CDR1 KGHSH and CDR2 LQKENI. Unmatched junction bases numbered 13, after V lost 6 bases and J lost 11 bases. The CDR3 is made up of 14 amino acids. This CDR3 reads CASSGQEGNSAIYF. CDR3 DNA: TGTGCCAGCTCCGGACAGGAAGGGAATTCTGCCATATATTTT.

The CDR3 DNA follows: TGTGCCAGCAGCTTGGTGGGCGGGAATGAGCAGTTCTTC. Translating gives CASSLVGGNEQFF. The chain couples TRBV5-4 to TRBJ2-1; a possible D gene is TRBD2 (5 bases). Germline V CDR1 and CDR2: SGHNT, YYREEE (reference sequence). This CDR3 has 13 amino acids. Trimming removed 0 bases at V and 7 bases at J, with 8 bases between.

This sequence joins TRBV9 and TRBJ2-6; D gene unclear. The V and J ends lost 1 base and 0 bases respectively, with 5 bases between them. CDR3 length: 15 residues. The germline V gene has CDR1 SGDLS and CDR2 YYNGEE. The CDR3 reads CASSVLGSGANVLTF. The DNA of the CDR3 is TGTGCCAGCAGCGTACTAGGCTCTGGGGCCAACGTCCTGACTTTC. Complete variable domain (other parts from reference TRBV9 and TRBJ2-6): DSGVTQTPKHLITATGQRVTLRCSPRSGDLSVYWYQQSLDQGLQFLIQYYNGEERAKGNILERFSAQQFPDLHSELNLSSLELGDSALYFCASSVLGSGANVLTFGAGSRLTVL.

The table lists this clone with a count of one. The V gene is TRBV7-9, the J gene TRBJ1-2; no clear D. From germline, CDR1 is SEHNR and CDR2 FQNEAQ (reference sequence). V lost 1 base and J lost 5, with 11 bases in between. There are 14 residues in the CDR3. The CDR3 sequence: CASSLVAETYGYTF. CDR3 nucleotides: TGTGCCAGCAGCTTAGTAGCAGAGACTTATGGCTACACCTTC.

The chain employs TRBV6-2 or TRBV6-3 and TRBJ2-5, with 9 bases aligning to TRBD1. CDR3 length: 14 residues. Per germline, CDR1 MNHEY and CDR2 SVGEGT. J lost 4 bases, V lost 0 bases, and 0 bases had no gene match. CDR3 in DNA: TGTGCCAGCAGTTACTCGACAGGGGGAGAGACCCAGTACTTC. Its translation is CASSYSTGGETQYF.

The chain uses TRBV2 and TRBJ2-3, with TRBD2 matching over 11 bases. The CDR3 loop spans 15 amino acids. V trimming: 7 bases; J trimming: 0 bases; junction bases outside the gene matches: 3. Germline V gene data show CDR1 as SNHLY and CDR2 as FYNNEI. This CDR3 is CASKRLAGSTDTQYF. The CDR3 DNA is TGTGCCAGCAAACGACTAGCGGGGAGCACAGATACGCAGTATTTT.

The rearrangement joins TRBV11-3 to TRBJ2-1; D is perhaps TRBD2 (5 bases). Germline values: CDR1 SGHNT, CDR2 YENEEA. The CDR3 length is 14 residues. The V end was cut by 1 base, the J end by 9 bases, with 13 bases between. CDR3 sequence: CASSLGRASGEQFF. The CDR3, as DNA: TGTGCCAGCAGCTTAGGTCGGGCCAGCGGTGAGCAGTTCTTC.